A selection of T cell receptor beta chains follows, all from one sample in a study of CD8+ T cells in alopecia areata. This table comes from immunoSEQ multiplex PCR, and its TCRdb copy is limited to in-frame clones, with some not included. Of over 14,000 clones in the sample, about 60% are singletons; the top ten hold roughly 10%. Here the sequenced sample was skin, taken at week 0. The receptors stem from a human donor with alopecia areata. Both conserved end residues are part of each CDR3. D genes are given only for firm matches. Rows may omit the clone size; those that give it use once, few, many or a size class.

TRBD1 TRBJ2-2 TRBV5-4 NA CASSPQGVLNTGELFF TGTGCCAGCAGCCCACAGGGGGTTCTGAACACCGGGGAGCTGTTTTTT
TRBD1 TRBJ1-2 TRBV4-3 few CASSPLGTAPYGYTF TGCGCCAGCAGCCCTTTGGGGACAGCACCTTATGGCTACACCTTC
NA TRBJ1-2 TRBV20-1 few CTARPGNGYTF TGCACCGCACGACCGGGCAATGGCTACACCTTC
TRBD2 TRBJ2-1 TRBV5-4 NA CASSLAQAWGGYNEQFF TGTGCCAGCAGCTTGGCCCAAGCTTGGGGGGGATACAATGAGCAGTTCTTC
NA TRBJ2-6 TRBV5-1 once CASSLGVPSSGANVLTF TGCGCCAGCAGCTTGGGGGTGCCCAGCTCTGGGGCCAACGTCCTGACTTTC
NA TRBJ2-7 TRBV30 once CAWSVRYEQYF TGTGCCTGGAGTGTACGGTACGAGCAGTACTTC
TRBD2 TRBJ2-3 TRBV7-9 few CASSLARTSGIVTQYF TGTGCCAGCAGCTTAGCGAGGACTAGCGGGATCGTTACGCAGTATTTT
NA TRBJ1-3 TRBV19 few CASEAGARGNTIYF TGTGCCAGCGAGGCGGGAGCTCGTGGAAACACCATATATTTT
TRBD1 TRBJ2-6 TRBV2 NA CASSEDRAASGANVLTF TGTGCCAGCAGTGAGGACAGGGCAGCCTCTGGGGCCAACGTCCTGACTTTC
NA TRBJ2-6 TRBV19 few CASSGGVGTVYVLTF TGTGCCAGCTCAGGAGGGGTCGGGACTGTTTACGTCCTGACTTTC
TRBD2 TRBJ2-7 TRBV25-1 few CARTSSGGTHEQYF TGTGCCCGCACATCTAGCGGGGGTACCCACGAGCAGTACTTC
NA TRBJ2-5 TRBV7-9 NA CASSLITETQYF TGTGCCAGCAGCTTAATTACGGAGACCCAGTACTTC
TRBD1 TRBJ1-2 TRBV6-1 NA CASSEATGVYGYTF TGTGCCAGCAGTGAAGCGACAGGGGTATATGGCTACACCTTC
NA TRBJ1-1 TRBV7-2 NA CASSLQGSGNTEAFF TGTGCCAGCAGCTTACAGGGATCAGGGAACACTGAAGCTTTCTTT
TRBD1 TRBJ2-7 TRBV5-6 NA CASSSKRQGASYEQYF TGTGCCAGCAGCTCCAAACGACAGGGGGCGTCCTACGAGCAGTACTTC
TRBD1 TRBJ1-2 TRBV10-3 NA CAISAGTGFNYGYTF TGTGCCATCAGTGCCGGGACAGGGTTTAACTATGGCTACACCTTC
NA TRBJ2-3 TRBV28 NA CASSSPYSLLGDTDTQYF TGTGCCAGCAGTTCCCCTTACAGTTTATTGGGGGACACAGATACGCAGTATTTT
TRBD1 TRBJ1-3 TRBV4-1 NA CASSQVPGQGNTIYF TGCGCCAGCAGCCAAGTCCCGGGACAGGGAAACACCATATATTTT
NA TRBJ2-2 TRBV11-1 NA CASSPKRRVYGGELFF TGTGCCAGCAGCCCAAAACGCCGGGTATACGGCGGGGAGCTGTTTTTT
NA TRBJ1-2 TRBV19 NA CASSAGGGSYGYTF TGTGCCAGTAGCGCCGGGGGGGGTAGCTATGGCTACACCTTC
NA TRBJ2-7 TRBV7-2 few CASSLEAGRWVNEQYF TGTGCCAGCAGCTTAGAAGCAGGGCGATGGGTAAACGAGCAGTACTTC
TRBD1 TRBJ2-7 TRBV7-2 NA CASSFGQGPYEQYF TGTGCCAGCAGCTTCGGACAGGGGCCCTACGAGCAGTACTTC
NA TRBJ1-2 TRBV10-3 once CAIRAGDYGYTF TGTGCCATCAGAGCAGGGGACTATGGCTACACCTTC
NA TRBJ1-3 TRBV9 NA CASSVDPGFSGNTIYF TGTGCCAGCAGCGTAGATCCGGGGTTCTCTGGAAACACCATATATTTT
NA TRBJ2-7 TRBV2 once CARGAVSSYEQYF TGTGCCAGAGGGGCGGTGAGCTCCTACGAGCAGTACTTC